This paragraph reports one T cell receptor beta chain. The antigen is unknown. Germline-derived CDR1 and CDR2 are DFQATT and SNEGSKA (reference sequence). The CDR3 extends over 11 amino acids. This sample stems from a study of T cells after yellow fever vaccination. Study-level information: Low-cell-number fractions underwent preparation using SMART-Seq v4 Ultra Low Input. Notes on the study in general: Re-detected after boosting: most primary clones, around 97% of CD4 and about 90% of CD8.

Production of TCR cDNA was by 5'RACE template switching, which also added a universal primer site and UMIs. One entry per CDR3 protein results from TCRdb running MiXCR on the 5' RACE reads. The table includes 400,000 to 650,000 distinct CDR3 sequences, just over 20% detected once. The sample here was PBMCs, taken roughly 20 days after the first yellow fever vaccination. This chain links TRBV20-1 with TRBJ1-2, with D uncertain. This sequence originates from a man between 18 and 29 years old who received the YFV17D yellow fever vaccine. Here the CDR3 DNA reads TGCCGTCCAGACTCCGGGTATGGCTACACCTTC. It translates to CRPDSGYGYTF.